This TCR beta chain derives from a study of siplizumab effects on memory and regulatory T cells. The V and J ends lost 3 bases and 9 bases respectively, with 8 bases between them. CDR3 size: 11 residues. In germline, CDR1 is MDHEN, CDR2 SYDVKM. Clones were sequenced by immunoSEQ multiplex PCR, and TCRdb holds only the in-frame ones, with some missing. The data contain some 65,000 clones, 80% to 90% of them singletons. The sequenced material came from Tregs sorted from blood. The clonotype was recovered from a human donor in good health. The J gene is TRBJ2-5, the V gene TRBV28; tentatively, D is TRBD1 (5 bases). The CDR3 is CASSLQGSQYF. The CDR3 nucleotides are TGTGCCAGCAGTTTGCAGGGATCCCAGTACTTC.